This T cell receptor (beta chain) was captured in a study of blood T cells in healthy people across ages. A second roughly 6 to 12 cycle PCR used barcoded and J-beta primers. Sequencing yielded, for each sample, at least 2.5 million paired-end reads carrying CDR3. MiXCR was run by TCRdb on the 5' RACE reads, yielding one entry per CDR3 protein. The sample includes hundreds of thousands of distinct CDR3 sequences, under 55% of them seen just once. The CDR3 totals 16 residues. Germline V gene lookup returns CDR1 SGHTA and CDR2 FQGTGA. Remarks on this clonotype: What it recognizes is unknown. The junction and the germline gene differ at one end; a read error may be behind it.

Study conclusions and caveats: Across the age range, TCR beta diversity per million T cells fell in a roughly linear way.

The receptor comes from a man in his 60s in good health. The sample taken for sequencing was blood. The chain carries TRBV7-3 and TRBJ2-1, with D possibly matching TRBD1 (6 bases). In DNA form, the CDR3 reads TGTGCCAGCAGTTTAACGATTAGGGGACATTACAATGAGCAGTTCTTC. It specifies CASSLTIRGHYNEQFF.